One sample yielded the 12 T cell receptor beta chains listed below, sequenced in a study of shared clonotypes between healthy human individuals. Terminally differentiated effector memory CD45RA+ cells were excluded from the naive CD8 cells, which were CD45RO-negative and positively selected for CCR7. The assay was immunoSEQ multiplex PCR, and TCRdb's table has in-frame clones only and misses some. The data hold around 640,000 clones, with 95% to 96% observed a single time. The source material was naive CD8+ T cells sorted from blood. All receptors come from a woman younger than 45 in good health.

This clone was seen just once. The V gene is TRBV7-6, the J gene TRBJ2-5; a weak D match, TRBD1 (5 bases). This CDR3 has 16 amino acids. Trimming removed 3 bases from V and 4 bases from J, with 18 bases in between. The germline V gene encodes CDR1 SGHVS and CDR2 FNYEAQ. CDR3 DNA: TGTGCCAGCAGCTTCTGGCAGGACAATAGGGGAGAGACCCAGTACTTC. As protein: CASSFWQDNRGETQYF. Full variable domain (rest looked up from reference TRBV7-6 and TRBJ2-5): GAGVSQSPRYKVTKRGQDVALRCDPISGHVSLYWYRQALGQGPEFLTYFNYEAQQDKSGLPNDRFSAERPEGSISTLTIQRTEQRDSAMYRCASSFWQDNRGETQYFGPGTRLLVL.

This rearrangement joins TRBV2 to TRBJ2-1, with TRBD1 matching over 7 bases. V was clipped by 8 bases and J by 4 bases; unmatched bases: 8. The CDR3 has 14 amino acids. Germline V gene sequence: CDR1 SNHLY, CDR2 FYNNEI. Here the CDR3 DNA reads TGTGCCAGCCTCGAGTTACAGGGGTACAATGAGCAGTTCTTC. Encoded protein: CASLELQGYNEQFF. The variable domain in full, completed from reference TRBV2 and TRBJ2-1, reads EPEVTQTPSHQVTQMGQEVILRCVPISNHLYFYWYRQILGQKVEFLVSFYNNEISEKSEIFDDQFSVERPDGSNFTLKIRSTKLEDSAMYFCASLELQGYNEQFFGPGTRLTVL.

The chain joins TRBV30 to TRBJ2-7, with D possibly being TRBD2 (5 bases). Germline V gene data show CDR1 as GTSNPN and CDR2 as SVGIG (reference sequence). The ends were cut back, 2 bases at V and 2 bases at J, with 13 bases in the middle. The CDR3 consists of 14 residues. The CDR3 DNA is TGTGCCTGGAGTAATGGCGGGTCCACCTACGAGCAGTACTTC. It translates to CAWSNGGSTYEQYF.

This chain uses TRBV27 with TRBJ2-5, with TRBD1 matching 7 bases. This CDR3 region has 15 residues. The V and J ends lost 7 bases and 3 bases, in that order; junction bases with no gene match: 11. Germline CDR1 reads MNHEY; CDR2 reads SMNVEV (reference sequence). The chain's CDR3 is CASTLTGAREETQYF. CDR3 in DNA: TGTGCCAGCACCTTAACAGGGGCCAGGGAAGAGACCCAGTACTTC.

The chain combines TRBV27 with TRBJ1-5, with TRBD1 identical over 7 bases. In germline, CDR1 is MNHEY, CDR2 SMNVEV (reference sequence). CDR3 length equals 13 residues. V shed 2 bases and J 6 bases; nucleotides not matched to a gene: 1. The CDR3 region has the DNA TGTGCCAGCAGTTTACGGACAGGTCAGCCCCAGCATTTT. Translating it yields CASSLRTGQPQHF.

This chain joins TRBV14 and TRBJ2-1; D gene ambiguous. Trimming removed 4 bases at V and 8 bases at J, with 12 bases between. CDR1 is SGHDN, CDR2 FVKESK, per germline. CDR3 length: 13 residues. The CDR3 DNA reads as TGTGCCAGCAGCCTAATTAGTTTAGATGAGCAGTTCTTC. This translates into CASSLISLDEQFF.

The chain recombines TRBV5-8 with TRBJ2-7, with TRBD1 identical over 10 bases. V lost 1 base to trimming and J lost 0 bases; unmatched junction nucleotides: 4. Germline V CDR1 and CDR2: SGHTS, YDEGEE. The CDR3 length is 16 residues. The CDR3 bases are TGTGCCAGCAGCTTGTCCGGGACAGGGGTCTCCTACGAGCAGTACTTC. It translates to CASSLSGTGVSYEQYF.

CDR3 in amino acids: CASSVSSGANVLTF. The DNA for the CDR3 is TGTGCCAGCAGCGTATCCTCTGGGGCCAACGTCCTGACTTTC. This rearrangement joins TRBV9 to TRBJ2-6, with D uncertain. V lost 1 base and J lost 0, with 2 bases in between. Per germline, CDR1 SGDLS and CDR2 YYNGEE. The CDR3 runs 14 residues.

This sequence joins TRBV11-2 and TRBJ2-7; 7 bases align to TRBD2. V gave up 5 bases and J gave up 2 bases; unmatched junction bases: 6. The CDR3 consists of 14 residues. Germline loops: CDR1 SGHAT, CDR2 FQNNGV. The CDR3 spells CASSPGGSTYEQYF. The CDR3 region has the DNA TGTGCCAGCAGCCCGGGCGGGAGCACCTACGAGCAGTACTTC. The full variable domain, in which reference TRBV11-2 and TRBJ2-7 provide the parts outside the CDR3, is EAGVAQSPRYKIIEKRQSVAFWCNPISGHATLYWYQQILGQGPKLLIQFQNNGVVDDSQLPKDRFSAERLKGVDSTLKIQPAKLEDSAVYLCASSPGGSTYEQYFGPGTRLTVT.

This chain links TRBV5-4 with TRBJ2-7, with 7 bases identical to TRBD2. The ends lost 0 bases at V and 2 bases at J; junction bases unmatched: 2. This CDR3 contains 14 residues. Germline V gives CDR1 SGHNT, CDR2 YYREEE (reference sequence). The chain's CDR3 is CASSLEGGAYEQYF. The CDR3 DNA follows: TGTGCCAGCAGCTTGGAGGGAGGGGCCTACGAGCAGTACTTC.

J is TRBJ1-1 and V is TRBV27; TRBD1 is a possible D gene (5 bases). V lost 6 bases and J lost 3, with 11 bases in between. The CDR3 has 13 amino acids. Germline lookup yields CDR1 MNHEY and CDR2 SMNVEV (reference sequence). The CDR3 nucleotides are TGTGCCAGCAGGACTGGGGCGTACACTGAAGCTTTCTTT. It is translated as CASRTGAYTEAFF.

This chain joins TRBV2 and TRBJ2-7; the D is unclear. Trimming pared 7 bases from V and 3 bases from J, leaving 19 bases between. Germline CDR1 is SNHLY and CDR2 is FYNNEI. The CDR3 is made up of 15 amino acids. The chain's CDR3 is CASKIEHEARYEQYF. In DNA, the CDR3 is TGTGCCAGCAAGATAGAACACGAAGCTCGCTACGAGCAGTACTTC.